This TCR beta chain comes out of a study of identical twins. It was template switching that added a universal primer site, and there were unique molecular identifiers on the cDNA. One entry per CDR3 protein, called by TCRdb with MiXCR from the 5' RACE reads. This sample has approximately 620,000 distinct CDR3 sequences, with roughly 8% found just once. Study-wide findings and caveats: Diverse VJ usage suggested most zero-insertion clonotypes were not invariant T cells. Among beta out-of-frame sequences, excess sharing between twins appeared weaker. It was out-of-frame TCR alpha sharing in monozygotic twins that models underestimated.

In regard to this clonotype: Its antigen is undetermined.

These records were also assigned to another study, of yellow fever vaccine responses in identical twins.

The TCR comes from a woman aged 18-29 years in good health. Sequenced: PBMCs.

CDR3 DNA sequence: TGTGCCAGCAGTTTGTTACAGGGCCCCAAAGAGACCCAGTACTTC. It yields the protein CASSLLQGPKETQYF. The rearrangement uses TRBV27 and TRBJ2-5, with D maybe TRBD1 (6 bases). CDR1 is MNHEY, CDR2 SMNVEV, per germline (reference sequence). Trimming stripped 3 bases from V and 3 bases from J, with 14 bases between. The CDR3 consists of 15 residues.